Below, one T cell receptor (beta chain) is given with its context. Clones were sequenced by immunoSEQ multiplex PCR, and TCRdb holds only the in-frame ones, with some missing. The sample contains about 140,000 clones, about 87% of which appear only once. Trimming shortened V by 0 bases and J by 0 bases, and 15 bases separated the two germline ends. Germline CDR1 and CDR2: SEHNR and FQNEAQ (reference sequence). The CDR3 spans 18 residues. This record belongs to a study of blood T cell repertoires in COVID-19. This chain links TRBV7-9 with TRBJ1-3; D not resolved. This clonotype was obtained from a human donor in a cohort sampled during active COVID-19. The sample was peripheral blood. The CDR3 DNA reads TGTGCCAGCAGCTTAGCGTACTTCGACTCATACTCTGGAAACACCATATATTTT. Translating gives CASSLAYFDSYSGNTIYF.